The 16 T cell receptor beta chains reported below all come from one sample, sequenced in a study of regulatory T cells in long-lasting Graves disease. As for time point: newly diagnosed GD, antithyroid drugs for less than 3 months. RNA from PBMCs was the source of the TCR library. Building the TCR beta libraries relied on iRepertoire HTBI primers, and CDR3 regions underwent Arm-PCR. Each CDR3 protein is one row after TCRdb ran MiXCR on the multiplex PCR reads. This table has 300,000 to 400,000 distinct CDR3 sequences, under 20% appearing once. The sample consisted of peripheral blood mononuclear cells (PBMCs), taken at new diagnosis, from a patient treated with antithyroid drugs. The receptors stem from a female donor with Graves disease.

In the case of this clonotype: A much larger clone differs from this one at a single base, so this may be a read error. J is TRBJ2-5 and V is TRBV28; D is uncertain. Germline CDR1 reads MDHEN; CDR2 reads SYDVKM. V lost 3 bases, J lost 1 base, and 6 bases lay in between. The CDR3 length is 13 residues. The CDR3 here is CASSFTGQETQYF. CDR3 nucleotide sequence: TGTGCCAGCAGTTTTACGGGCCAAGAGACCCAGTACTTC.

The rearrangement joins TRBV29-1 to TRBJ1-1, with 8 bases matching TRBD1. This CDR3 has 14 residues. The V gene end was trimmed by 4 bases and the J gene end by 3 bases; junction bases not matched to a gene: 7. The germline V gene has CDR1 SQVTM and CDR2 ANQGSEA. The DNA of the CDR3 is TGCAGCGTTGCAGGGGGCTATAGGGACACTGAAGCTTTCTTT. It specifies CSVAGGYRDTEAFF.

This clonotype was recorded many times. This rearrangement joins TRBV7-8 to TRBJ2-1, with TRBD1 matching over 9 bases. This CDR3 contains 15 residues. Trimming took 5 bases from V and 10 from J; bases not matched to a gene: 12. Germline V gene lookup returns CDR1 SGHVS and CDR2 FQNEAQ. CDR3 residues: CASSGPGQGVTEQFF. The DNA for the CDR3 is TGTGCCAGCAGCGGACCGGGACAGGGAGTAACGGAGCAGTTCTTC.

V and J are TRBV14 and TRBJ2-7; either TRBD1 or TRBD2 may fit D (6 bases each). V gave up 2 bases and J gave up 4 bases, with 12 bases separating them. The CDR3 consists of 14 residues. Looked up from germline, CDR1 is SGHDN and CDR2 is FVKESK. The CDR3: CASSQPGALYEQYF. DNA of the CDR3: TGTGCCAGCAGCCAACCGGGGGCGCTTTACGAGCAGTACTTC.

As regards this clonotype: Mismatch with germline at one junction end may stem from a read error. This sequence joins TRBV25-1 and TRBJ1-5; no reliable D call. This CDR3 has 14 residues. Per germline, CDR1 MGHDK and CDR2 SYGVNS. CDR3: CASSESSSYQPQHF. In DNA form, the CDR3 reads TGTGCCAGCAGTGAGTCCAGTAGCTATCAGCCCCAGCATTTT.

This clonotype was found many times. The rearrangement links TRBV12-3 or TRBV12-4 to TRBJ2-2, with TRBD1 matching over 7 bases. The ends lost 10 bases at V and 6 bases at J; junction bases unmatched: 14. The CDR3 is made up of 15 amino acids. CDR3 in amino acids: CAITHHRGWAGELFF. CDR3 sequence (DNA): TGTGCCATCACGCATCACAGGGGCTGGGCCGGGGAGCTGTTTTTT.

The table lists this clonotype with many counts. The V call is TRBV20-1, the J call TRBJ2-5; tentatively, D is TRBD2 (6 bases). Deletions cut 6 bases from V and 4 bases from J, with 24 bases between. This CDR3 spans 16 amino acids. In germline, CDR1 is DFQATT, CDR2 SNEGSKA (reference sequence). CDR3 nucleotide sequence: TGCAGTGCCACCACCGGGAACCGACTAGATCGAGAGACCCAGTACTTC. Its protein is CSATTGNRLDRETQYF.

The V call is TRBV2, the J call TRBJ1-1; a weak D match, TRBD1 (6 bases). Germline values: CDR1 SNHLY, CDR2 FYNNEI. V was trimmed by 7 bases and J by 1 base, leaving 13 bases between them. The CDR3 sequence is 14 residues long. The CDR3 is CASMAGAANTEAFF. Written as DNA, the CDR3 is TGTGCCAGCATGGCAGGGGCTGCGAACACTGAAGCTTTCTTT.

This chain connects TRBV4-1 to TRBJ2-3; TRBD2 agrees at 10 bases. CDR1 and CDR2 from the germline V gene are MGHRA and YSYEKL. V lost 0 bases, J lost 5 bases, and 11 bases stayed unmatched. This CDR3 comprises 18 residues. DNA of the CDR3: TGCGCCAGCAGCCAAGATCCAGCGGGAGGGCCCAAGGTAGATACGCAGTATTTT. It specifies CASSQDPAGGPKVDTQYF.

A word on this clonotype: This may stem from a read error, because a much larger clone lies one nucleotide away. It is likely a read error, because the conserved phenylalanine at the end of the CDR3 is missing. J is TRBJ2-1 and V is TRBV12-3 or TRBV12-4, with TRBD2 identical over 11 bases. V dropped 5 bases and J dropped 10; count of bases not matched to a gene: 16. CDR3 length: 17 amino acids. CDR3 in amino acids: CASSPLTSGVLGGEQFL. CDR3 sequence (DNA): TGTGCCAGCAGTCCGCTGACTAGCGGGGTCCTCGGGGGAGAGCAGTTCTTA.

Many counts were recorded for this clonotype. This chain uses TRBV29-1 with TRBJ2-5, with D possibly TRBD1 on 6 matching bases. Trimming removed 2 bases from V and 5 bases from J, with 12 bases in between. The CDR3 consists of 13 residues. From germline, CDR1 is SQVTM and CDR2 ANQGSEA. In nucleotides, the CDR3 is TGCAGCGTTGAACCAGGGGCCGGGGAGACCCAGTACTTC. Its translation is CSVEPGAGETQYF.

This clonotype has only a few counts. The rearrangement links TRBV6-1 to TRBJ1-1; weak D call: TRBD1 (5 bases). Trimming removed 2 bases from V and 4 bases from J, with 17 bases in between. The CDR3 contains 16 residues. Germline V lookup: CDR1 MNHNS, CDR2 SASEGT. The CDR3 DNA reads as TGTGCCAGCAGTGAATGGGAGGCTGAAGGGGCCACTGAAGCTTTCTTT. Protein: CASSEWEAEGATEAFF.

The chain combines TRBV7-3 with TRBJ2-5; 10 bases line up with TRBD2. J was trimmed by 7 bases and V by 6 bases; bases with no gene match: 11. Per the germline V gene, CDR1 is SGHTA and CDR2 is FQGTGA. CDR3 length equals 15 residues. CDR3 sequence reads: CASSRVTSGSGTQYF. As DNA, the CDR3 is TGTGCCAGCAGTCGGGTGACTAGCGGGTCAGGGACCCAGTACTTC.

A note on this clonotype: This sequence may be a read error, since a much larger clone differs from it by one base. The genes are TRBV30 and TRBJ2-1, with 10 positions matching TRBD2. The CDR3 runs to 14 residues. Germline loops: CDR1 GTSNPN, CDR2 SVGIG (reference sequence). The CDR3 sequence: CAWGGLAGADEQSF. The CDR3 nucleotides are TGTGCCTGGGGGGGGCTAGCGGGAGCCGATGAGCAGTCCTTC.

The gene calls are TRBV30 and TRBJ1-5, with D perhaps matching TRBD1 (6 bases). This CDR3 spans 17 amino acids. The germline gives CDR1 GTSNPN, CDR2 SVGIG (reference sequence). V lost 1 base and J 1 base, leaving 17 bases between the germline ends. The CDR3 nucleotides are TGTGCCTGGAGTGCCGGACGCTTAACAGGGAGCAATCAGCCCCAGCATTTT. It yields the protein CAWSAGRLTGSNQPQHF.

The chain recombines TRBV28 with TRBJ2-4; no reliable D call. V was shortened by 3 bases and J by 2 bases, with 11 bases between the two germline ends. The CDR3 contains 15 residues. CDR1 and CDR2 (germline): MDHEN, SYDVKM. The CDR3 DNA reads TGTGCCAGCAGTTTCTCGGATGTGACCAAAAACATTCAGTACTTC. Translation: CASSFSDVTKNIQYF.